Presented here are 26 T cell receptor beta chains from one specimen sequenced in a study of OX40 agonist ivuxolimab in advanced cancers. Clones were read by immunoSEQ multiplex PCR, and TCRdb kept only the in-frame ones, dropping some. Altogether tens of thousands of clones are present, approximately 90% being singletons, with the ten largest covering approximately 0.39%. The sequenced sample was CD4+ or CD8+ T cells sorted from blood, obtained in a trial of the OX40 agonist ivuxolimab. The receptor set was obtained from an adult with an advanced solid tumor such as melanoma, head and neck, liver or kidney cancer.

This chain connects TRBV4-2 to TRBJ1-1; 7 bases map to TRBD1. This CDR3 contains 13 residues. Germline V gene data show CDR1 as LGHNA and CDR2 as YNFKEQ. V gave up 5 bases and J gave up 5 bases; unmatched junction bases: 5. Here the CDR3 DNA reads TGTGCCAGCAGCTTGAGGGGGCTGACTGAAGCTTTCTTT. As protein: CASSLRGLTEAFF.

The table lists this clone with a few counts. The chain recombines TRBV4-3 with TRBJ2-1; D call uncertain. The germline V gene encodes CDR1 LGHNA and CDR2 YSLEER. With 1 base removed from V and 3 bases from J, the gap between germline ends came to 7 bases. This CDR3 has 14 amino acids. CDR3 nucleotide sequence: TGCGCCAGCAGCCAAGGGATCCTCTACAATGAGCAGTTCTTC. Its protein product is CASSQGILYNEQFF.

This chain connects TRBV5-1 to TRBJ2-6; the D gene is possibly TRBD2 (5 bases). Germline V gene sequence: CDR1 SGHRS, CDR2 YFSETQ. The CDR3 sequence is 13 residues long. V dropped 9 bases and J dropped 2 bases, with 9 bases sitting between them. CDR3 nucleotides: TGCGCCACCCGAGGGACTGGGGCCAACGTCCTGACTTTC. Translating gives CATRGTGANVLTF.

This rearrangement joins TRBV5-1 to TRBJ2-5, with 8 bases lining up with TRBD2. V was pared by 2 bases and J by 5 bases, with 8 bases of the junction left unmatched. The germline gives CDR1 SGHRS, CDR2 YFSETQ. This CDR3 region has 15 residues. CDR3 residues: CASSFHSGEGETQYF. For the CDR3, the DNA is TGCGCCAGCAGCTTCCATAGCGGGGAGGGTGAGACCCAGTACTTC.

The V and J genes are TRBV15 and TRBJ2-3; D not certain. Looked up from germline, CDR1 is LNHNV and CDR2 is YYDKDF (reference sequence). CDR3 length: 14 amino acids. V was trimmed by 0 bases and J by 4 bases, leaving 8 bases between them. The CDR3 nucleotides read TGTGCCACCAGCAGAGAGATGGCGGCAGATACGCAGTATTTT. Its translation is CATSREMAADTQYF.

The V gene is TRBV4-2, the J gene TRBJ2-3; TRBD2 aligns across 7 bases. The ends lost 1 base at V and 5 bases at J; junction bases unmatched: 3. CDR1 is LGHNA, CDR2 YNFKEQ, per germline. The CDR3 is 14 residues long. CDR3 in amino acids: CASSQGTSEDTQYF. Here the CDR3 DNA reads TGTGCCAGCAGCCAAGGGACTAGTGAAGATACGCAGTATTTT.

This clone was recorded once. The V call is TRBV5-1, the J call TRBJ2-7; possible D gene TRBD1, 5 bases. The CDR3 consists of 15 residues. In germline, CDR1 is SGHRS, CDR2 YFSETQ. Trimming cost V 3 bases and J 6 bases, with 19 bases left between them. CDR3 bases: TGCGCCAGCAGCTCGTTGGATCCAGGGCTCTCCGAGCAGTACTTC. It translates to CASSSLDPGLSEQYF.

The chain uses TRBV7-2 and TRBJ2-2; TRBD2 matches at 11 bases. CDR3 length equals 15 residues. Germline loops: CDR1 SGHTA, CDR2 FQGNSA. J gave up 4 bases and V 6 bases, and 4 bases lay outside the gene matches. CDR3 residues: CASSFGLAGTGELFF. As DNA, the CDR3 is TGTGCCAGCAGTTTTGGACTAGCGGGCACCGGGGAGCTGTTTTTT.

The rearrangement joins TRBV5-6 to TRBJ1-6; 7 bases line up with TRBD1. In germline, CDR1 is SGHDT, CDR2 YYEEEE. V lost 4 bases and J lost 8; bases outside the gene matches: 6. The CDR3 contains 14 residues. The CDR3 loop is CASSVRGRHSPLHF. The CDR3 region has the DNA TGTGCCAGCAGCGTAAGGGGGCGGCATTCACCCCTCCACTTT.

CDR3 protein: CASSQEGTGSYEQYF. The DNA of the CDR3 is TGCGCCAGCAGCCAAGAAGGGACAGGGTCCTACGAGCAGTACTTC. The J gene is TRBJ2-7, the V gene TRBV4-1; TRBD1 matches at 9 bases. The V gene's germline CDR1 is MGHRA and CDR2 YSYEKL. The CDR3 runs 15 residues. With V trimmed by 0 bases and J by 1 base, 1 base remained unmatched.

CDR3 loop: CAWSVPEASGSPLHF. CDR3 coding DNA: TGTGCCTGGAGTGTACCCGAGGCATCGGGTTCACCCCTCCACTTT. V is TRBV30 and J is TRBJ1-6; D remains ambiguous. There are 15 residues in the CDR3. The V gene lost 0 bases and the J gene lost 9 bases, with 15 bases spanning the gap. Looked up from germline, CDR1 is GTSNPN and CDR2 is SVGIG (reference sequence).

J is TRBJ2-2 and V is TRBV9; 10 positions agree with TRBD1. The CDR3 loop spans 16 amino acids. Germline V CDR1 and CDR2: SGDLS, YYNGEE. Germline trimming cut 3 bases from V and 6 bases from J; bases unmatched to any gene: 8. The CDR3 protein is CASSEPTGGFPGELFF. The CDR3 coding sequence is TGTGCCAGCAGCGAGCCGACAGGGGGCTTTCCCGGGGAGCTGTTTTTT.

The V call is TRBV4-1, the J call TRBJ2-7, with TRBD1 matching 7 bases. This CDR3 comprises 16 residues. V lost 1 base, J lost 6 bases, and 12 bases stayed unmatched. The V gene's germline CDR1 is MGHRA and CDR2 YSYEKL. The DNA of the CDR3 is TGCGCCAGCAGCCAAGGGGCCCGGGACAGAGCTGGCGAGCAGTACTTC. Residues: CASSQGARDRAGEQYF.

The chain is built from TRBV19 and TRBJ2-3, with TRBD2 matching 10 bases. V was pared by 6 bases and J by 0 bases, with 6 bases of the junction left unmatched. The CDR3 sequence is 16 residues long. Germline V CDR1 and CDR2: LNHDA, SQIVND (reference sequence). CDR3 protein: CASRLAGERSTDTQYF. The CDR3 DNA reads as TGTGCCAGTAGGCTAGCGGGAGAACGGAGCACAGATACGCAGTATTTT.

On this clone: Relative to the germline gene, one junction end is altered; a read error may explain this. This chain uses TRBV19 with TRBJ2-1; 11 nucleotides match TRBD2. This CDR3 comprises 16 residues. The V gene's germline CDR1 is LNHDA and CDR2 SQIVND (reference sequence). CDR3 DNA: TGTGCCAGCAGTAGCGGGAGGGGGGTATCCTACAATGAGCAGTTCTTC. This codes for CASSSGRGVSYNEQFF.

The rearrangement joins TRBV10-1 to TRBJ2-5; TRBD2 aligns across 7 bases. The ends lost 6 bases at V and 11 bases at J; junction bases unmatched: 12. The germline gives CDR1 WNHNN, CDR2 SYGVQD (reference sequence). This CDR3 comprises 13 residues. Written as DNA, the CDR3 is TGCGCCAGCAGCCCAATCCCATGGCGGGAGCAGTACTTC. It specifies CASSPIPWREQYF.

The chain links TRBV18 to TRBJ2-3; D unclear. Deletions cut 0 bases from V and 3 bases from J, with 7 bases between. CDR1 is KGHSH, CDR2 LQKENI, per germline. CDR3 length: 14 residues. CDR3 sequence reads: CASSPPLTTDTQYF. CDR3 sequence (DNA): TGTGCCAGCTCACCACCCCTAACTACAGATACGCAGTATTTT. Supplemented by reference TRBV18 and TRBJ2-3, the full variable domain reads NAGVMQNPRHLVRRRGQEARLRCSPMKGHSHVYWYRQLPEEGLKFMVYLQKENIIDESGMPKERFSAEFPKEGPSILRIQQVVRGDSAAYFCASSPPLTTDTQYFGPGTRLTVL.

The chain employs TRBV5-1 and TRBJ2-5; no clear D gene. The CDR3 runs 11 residues. V lost 2 bases, J lost 5 bases, and 4 bases lay in between. The V gene's germline CDR1 is SGHRS and CDR2 YFSETQ. The CDR3 region has the DNA TGCGCCAGCAGCTTATTCGAGACCCAGTACTTC. It translates to CASSLFETQYF. The full variable domain, rest sourced from reference TRBV5-1 and TRBJ2-5, is KAGVTQTPRYLIKTRGQQVTLSCSPISGHRSVSWYQQTPGQGLQFLFEYFSETQRNKGNFPGRFSGRQFSNSRSEMNVSTLELGDSALYLCASSLFETQYFGPGTRLLVL.

The chain combines TRBV11-3 with TRBJ2-1; maybe TRBD1 (5 bases). CDR3 length: 18 amino acids. From germline, CDR1 is SGHNT and CDR2 YENEEA. V was shortened by 4 bases and J by 8 bases, with 27 bases between the two germline ends. This CDR3 reads CASSSSVMGRYFADEQFF. The CDR3 bases are TGTGCCAGCAGCTCGTCAGTCATGGGGCGCTATTTCGCCGATGAGCAGTTCTTC.

J is TRBJ2-5 and V is TRBV6-4, with a weak D call TRBD2 (5 bases). CDR3 length equals 12 residues. The germline V gene has CDR1 MRHNA and CDR2 SNTAGT. V gave up 7 bases and J gave up 3 bases, with 9 bases separating them. CDR3 amino acids: CASTERKETQYF. Here the CDR3 DNA reads TGTGCCAGCACCGAGCGGAAAGAGACCCAGTACTTC.

The chain joins TRBV28 to TRBJ1-6; a weak D match, TRBD1 (5 bases). CDR3 length: 15 residues. Between the trimmed V and J ends, which lost 6 bases and 7 bases, there was a span of 16 bases. CDR1 is MDHEN and CDR2 is SYDVKM in the germline V gene. The CDR3 loop is CASSAGGTVNSPLHF. The CDR3 region has the DNA TGTGCCAGCAGCGCGGGGGGGACGGTGAATTCACCCCTCCACTTT.

The genes are TRBV6-1 and TRBJ1-2; D call uncertain. Trimming stripped 6 bases from V and 4 bases from J, with 6 bases between. Germline CDR1 is MNHNS and CDR2 is SASEGT. The CDR3 has 11 residues. CDR3 sequence: CASSQTYGYTF. As DNA, the CDR3 is TGTGCCAGCAGCCAGACCTATGGCTACACCTTC.

V is TRBV5-1 and J is TRBJ2-1; 10 nucleotides align to TRBD2. Germline V gives CDR1 SGHRS, CDR2 YFSETQ. The V and J ends lost 4 bases and 2 bases, in that order; junction bases with no gene match: 6. This CDR3 contains 16 residues. DNA for the CDR3: TGCGCCAGCAGCCTAAACCTAGCGGGAGCCTACAATGAGCAGTTCTTC. It encodes CASSLNLAGAYNEQFF. Drawing the rest from reference TRBV5-1 and TRBJ2-1, the complete variable domain is KAGVTQTPRYLIKTRGQQVTLSCSPISGHRSVSWYQQTPGQGLQFLFEYFSETQRNKGNFPGRFSGRQFSNSRSEMNVSTLELGDSALYLCASSLNLAGAYNEQFFGPGTRLTVL.

The gene calls are TRBV5-4 and TRBJ2-7; 7 positions match TRBD2. After removal of 5 bases from V and 0 bases from J, the junction contained 5 bases not matched to a gene. This CDR3 is 14 amino acids long. CDR1 and CDR2 from the germline V gene are SGHNT and YYREEE (reference sequence). The CDR3 sequence: CASRASGISYEQYF. In nucleotides, the CDR3 is TGTGCCAGCAGAGCCAGCGGGATCTCCTACGAGCAGTACTTC.

Turning to this clone: Other nucleotide sequences from this sample produce the same CDR3. V usage is TRBV11-3 and J usage is TRBJ1-6; D gene uncertain. Trimming left V 2 bases short and J 6 bases short, with 2 bases between. The CDR3 length is 12 residues. Per the germline V gene, CDR1 is SGHNT and CDR2 is YENEEA. The CDR3: CASSLTNSPLHF. Written as DNA, the CDR3 is TGTGCCAGCAGCTTAACTAATTCACCCCTCCACTTT.

The rearrangement uses TRBV5-4 and TRBJ1-2; 7 positions agree with TRBD1. The junction had 5 bases not matched to a gene; V was cut back by 3 bases and J by 3 bases. The CDR3 sequence is 14 residues long. Germline CDR1 and CDR2: SGHNT and YYREEE (reference sequence). Here the CDR3 DNA reads TGTGCCAGCAGCTCAACGACAGGGCACTATGGCTACACCTTC. Translated, it gives CASSSTTGHYGYTF.